The TCR beta chain described here comes from a study of OX40 agonist ivuxolimab in advanced cancers. Across the whole study: Patients achieving partial responses numbered three: one hepatocellular carcinoma case and two cutaneous melanoma cases.

Study-wide results and limits: CD8+ T cells averaged more expanded clones than CD4+. Doses of 0.1 to 3.0 mg/kg were accompanied by clonal expansion of CD4+ and CD8+ blood T cells by week 6.

Assay used: immunoSEQ multiplex PCR; TCRdb lists only in-frame clones, some missing. The sample shows around 140,000 clones, around nine tenths of them seen only once. A remark on this clone: Its antigen is undetermined.

This material consisted of CD4+ or CD8+ T cells sorted from blood, taken in a trial of the OX40 agonist ivuxolimab. The sequence was obtained from an adult with an advanced solid tumor such as melanoma, head and neck, liver or kidney cancer.

CDR3 loop: CASSYQWGRLGGGYTF. CDR3 nucleotide sequence: TGTGCCAGCAGTTACCAGTGGGGGCGTCTGGGAGGTGGCTACACCTTC. The chain links TRBV27 to TRBJ1-2; D is perhaps TRBD1 (6 bases). V lost 4 bases, J lost 7 bases, and 22 bases lay in between. Germline CDR1 reads MNHEY; CDR2 reads SMNVEV (reference sequence). The CDR3 runs to 16 residues.